Presented here are 2 T cell receptor beta chains from one specimen sequenced in a study of T cells in Graves' hyperthyroidism and ophthalmopathy. From RNA transcripts, TCR beta CDR3 regions were amplified. The HTBI primer set drove a first-round RT-PCR of the TCR CDR3. TCRdb reprocessed the multiplex PCR reads with MiXCR, giving one entry per CDR3 protein. The sample contains hundreds of thousands of distinct CDR3 sequences, less than 15% of which appear only once. The specimen sequenced was blood. The receptor source for this set is a young woman with Graves' hyperthyroidism.

The table lists this clonotype with many counts. The chain links TRBV28 to TRBJ2-1; TRBD2 matches 10 bases. The CDR3 sequence is 15 residues long. Germline values: CDR1 MDHEN, CDR2 SYDVKM. V was pared by 6 bases and J by 4 bases, with 6 bases of the junction left unmatched. The DNA of the CDR3 is TGTGCCAGCAGAGAGACTAGCGGGTTGTACAATGAGCAGTTCTTC. It specifies CASRETSGLYNEQFF. Full variable domain (missing parts from reference TRBV28 and TRBJ2-1): DVKVTQSSRYLVKRTGEKVFLECVQDMDHENMFWYRQDPGLGLRLIYFSYDVKMKEKGDIPEGYSVSREKKERFSLILESASTNQTSMYLCASRETSGLYNEQFFGPGTRLTVL.

The gene calls are TRBV6-1 and TRBJ2-2, with a weak D call TRBD2 (7 bases). Germline V CDR1 and CDR2: MNHNS, SASEGT. This CDR3 has 15 amino acids. Trimming removed 5 bases at V and 7 bases at J, with 17 bases between. The chain's CDR3 is CASSRKQGGGGELFF. For the CDR3, the DNA is TGTGCCAGCAGTCGAAAACAGGGCGGGGGCGGGGAGCTGTTTTTT.